This TCR beta chain was found in a study of CD4 and CD8 cells across lung adenocarcinoma regions. Donors had localized lung adenocarcinoma, a non-small cell lung cancer. TCRdb reprocessed the PCR reads via MiXCR and lists one record per CDR3 protein. The profile shows some 25,000 distinct CDR3 sequences, almost 50% of them singletons. Germline V gene lookup returns CDR1 MNHNS and CDR2 SASEGT. With 2 bases removed from V and 7 bases from J, the gap between germline ends came to 18 bases. The CDR3 contains 16 residues. This clonotype was found a few times. Sequenced sample: CD8+ T cells from the center of a lung tumor. V and J are TRBV6-1 and TRBJ2-1, with D possibly TRBD2 on 5 matching bases. The TCR sequence derives from a male donor with lung adenocarcinoma. The CD4 and CD8 labels of this study may be unreliable. The CDR3, as DNA: TGTGCCAGCAGTGAAACGCGGACTGTCGGCACAAATGAGCAGTTCTTC. Its protein product is CASSETRTVGTNEQFF.